This TCR beta chain was obtained from a study of T cells in Graves' hyperthyroidism and ophthalmopathy (dated by TCRdb to 2018 to 2020). Background for the entire study: Peripheral blood was collected at initial diagnosis, before any treatment. A discovery cohort of around 98 patients, approximately 45 with Graves' ophthalmopathy and fewer than 65 with stable Graves' hyperthyroidism, was used to find distinguishing TCR V-J signatures. Whether ophthalmopathy could be predicted prospectively was tested in an independent validation cohort made up of under 20 hyperthyroidism patients plus 17 patients who later progressed to ophthalmopathy. The roughly 100 discovery patients were randomly divided into training and test sets at a 7:3 ratio. The study also compared thyroid tissue and blood T-cell repertoires from roughly six Graves' hyperthyroidism patients. Once sampling was done, hyperthyroidism patients were given methimazole at a starting dose of 30 mg daily, whereas ophthalmopathy patients were given high-dose intravenous methylprednisolone. The paper reports TCR Vbeta CDR3 sequencing of some 140 peripheral blood samples: 43 ophthalmopathy, about 75 hyperthyroidism and approximately 17 progressor patients. Here is what the overall study found, with its caveats: Sample size was not statistically predetermined, and investigators were not blinded to group allocation. In validation, the model predicted progression to ophthalmopathy a median of 6.5 months before onset, with roughly 71% sensitivity and 72.22% specificity. Most expanded thyroid clonotypes (frequency above 0.001) were also detected in blood, a finding suggesting that blood repertoires may reflect thyroid immune responses. Ophthalmopathy was separated from stable hyperthyroidism by a 13 V-J signature model, with over 85% sensitivity and just over 81% specificity obtained in cross-validation and 80%/75% obtained in testing.

Stable Graves' hyperthyroidism was defined as the absence of progression to ophthalmopathy over 18 months of follow-up. The hyperthyroidism patients were between 18 and 65 years old and newly diagnosed, with a disease duration of less than 2 months. Exclusion was applied to patients with uncontrolled infections, other autoimmune diseases, pregnancy or lactation. Diagnoses were established on the basis of clinical symptoms, serum thyroxine and TRAb, thyroid ultrasound, and orbital computed tomography. PBMCs were isolated from approximately 10 ml of fresh peripheral blood by Ficoll-Paque density gradient centrifugation. Trizol reagent was used to extract total RNA, and RNA quality was then checked on an Agilent 2100 Bioanalyzer. CDR1 and CDR2 are drawn from the germline V gene: SGHNT, YENEEA. Taken from cysteine to phenylalanine, the CDR3 has 15 residues. Kept here is only the CDR3 DNA, which spans 45 bases and is read in frame from base 1. V loses 1 base at its end and J loses 2 bases; junction bases beyond the gene matches: 5.

There are many counts of this clonotype. The specificity of this receptor is unknown. No much larger clone is present one base from it, and per-base qualities are unavailable. The TCR beta CDR3 regions were amplified from RNA transcripts. The first round of RT-PCR for the TCR CDR3 was performed with the HTBI primer set and the Qiagen OneStep RT-PCR kit. The libraries were constructed in a second round of multiplex PCR and then size-selected and purified. Sequencing of the libraries was done on an Illumina HiSeq2000 using paired-end 100 bp reads. In the authors' own workflow: Raw data were processed with SOAPnuke, discarding reads with adapters, uncalled bases, mean Phred below 15, or no exact constant-primer or identifier match. High-quality paired reads were merged using COPE v1.2.5, and each unique nucleotide sequence was defined as a clonotype. MiTCR v1.1 was used to align clonotypes to the IMGT TRBV, TRBD and TRBJ reference segments. Analysis was restricted to V-J combinations with a frequency above 0.0001, which covered 98% to 99.2% of repertoires. A TCS score was defined as the ratio of F50 (clonal expansion) to E x V (chaos), with BLOSUM62-based TCRdist applied between CDR3 peptides within each V-J. Welch's t-statistics and random forest reduced roughly 500 V-J features to 13, which were used in a naive Bayes classifier (R e1071). TCRdb reworked the public reads: Q25 trimming with fastp, MiXCR clone assembly, productive beta chains retained. One record per CDR3 amino acid sequence lists the most common genes and DNA. TCRdb, rather than the study authors, made the V and J calls. The sample table lists fewer than 350,000 distinct CDR3 sequences, over 20% of them with a count of one. In total, the top ten clones hold 50% to 65% of the sample.

The chain is assembled from TRBV11-3 and TRBJ2-7, and TRBD2 aligns with 7 junction nucleotides. Specimen: blood. The clonotype comes from a woman aged 50 to 60 with Graves' hyperthyroidism. CDR3 sequence: CASSLVGTTAYEQYF. The nucleotide sequence is given as TGTGCCAGCAGCTTAGTCGGGACTACAGCCTACGAGCAGTACTTC.